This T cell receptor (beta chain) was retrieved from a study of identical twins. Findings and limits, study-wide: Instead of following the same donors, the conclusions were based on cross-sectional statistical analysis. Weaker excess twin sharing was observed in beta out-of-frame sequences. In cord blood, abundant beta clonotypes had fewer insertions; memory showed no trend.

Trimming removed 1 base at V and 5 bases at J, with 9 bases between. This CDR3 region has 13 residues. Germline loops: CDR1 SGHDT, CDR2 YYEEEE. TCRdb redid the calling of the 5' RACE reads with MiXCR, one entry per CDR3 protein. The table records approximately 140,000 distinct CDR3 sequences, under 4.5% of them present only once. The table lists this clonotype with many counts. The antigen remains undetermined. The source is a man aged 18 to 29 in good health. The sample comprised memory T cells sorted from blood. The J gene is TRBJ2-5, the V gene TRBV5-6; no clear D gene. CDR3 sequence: CASSLPSGETQYF. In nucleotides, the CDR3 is TGTGCCAGCAGCTTGCCTTCGGGCGAGACCCAGTACTTC.